This T cell receptor beta chain appears in the sequencing data of a study of cytotoxic CD8 clonotypes in ibrutinib-treated CLL. Points from the study as a whole: Clonality grew at ibrutinib response; at progression, it decreased back toward baseline.

Worth noting for this clone: Antigen: not known.

There are 15 residues in the CDR3. J was trimmed by 3 bases and V by 4 bases; bases with no gene match: 6. Germline V gene sequence: CDR1 SGHRS, CDR2 YFSETQ. TCRdb keeps only in-frame clones here, not all; method: immunoSEQ multiplex PCR. The repertoire consists of 80,000 to 95,000 clones, with roughly 77% occurring once and the leading ten covering roughly 4.8%. The receptor was isolated from a human donor with chronic lymphocytic leukemia. The material sequenced was PBMCs, taken after 12 months of ibrutinib treatment. The rearrangement joins TRBV5-1 to TRBJ2-1, with 8 bases that match TRBD2. The CDR3 reads CASSPSGTSYNEQFF. Written as DNA, the CDR3 is TGCGCCAGCAGCCCTTCCGGGACTAGCTACAATGAGCAGTTCTTC. The full variable domain, rest sourced from reference TRBV5-1 and TRBJ2-1, is KAGVTQTPRYLIKTRGQQVTLSCSPISGHRSVSWYQQTPGQGLQFLFEYFSETQRNKGNFPGRFSGRQFSNSRSEMNVSTLELGDSALYLCASSPSGTSYNEQFFGPGTRLTVL.